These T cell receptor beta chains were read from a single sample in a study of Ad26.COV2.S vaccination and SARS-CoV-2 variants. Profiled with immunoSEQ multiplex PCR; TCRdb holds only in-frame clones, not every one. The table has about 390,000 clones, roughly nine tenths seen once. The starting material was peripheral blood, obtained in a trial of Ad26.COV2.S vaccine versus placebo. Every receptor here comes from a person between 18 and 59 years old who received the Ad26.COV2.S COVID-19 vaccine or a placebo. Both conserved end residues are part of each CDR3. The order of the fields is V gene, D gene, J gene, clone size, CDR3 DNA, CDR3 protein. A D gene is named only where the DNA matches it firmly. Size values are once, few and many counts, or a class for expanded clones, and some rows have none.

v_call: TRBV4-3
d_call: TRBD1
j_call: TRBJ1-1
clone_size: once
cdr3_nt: TGCGCCAGCAGACAGGGGACAGGGGGGGGTGAAGCTTTCTTT
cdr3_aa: CASRQGTGGGEAFF

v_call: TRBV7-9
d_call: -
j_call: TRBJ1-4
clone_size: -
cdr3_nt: TGTGCCAGCAGCTTTGGGTCAACTAATGAAAAACTGTTTTTT
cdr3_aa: CASSFGSTNEKLFF

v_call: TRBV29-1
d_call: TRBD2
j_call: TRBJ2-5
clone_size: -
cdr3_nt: TGCAGCGTTGTCCCTAGCGGGACCCAAGAGACCCAGTACTTC
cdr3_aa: CSVVPSGTQETQYF

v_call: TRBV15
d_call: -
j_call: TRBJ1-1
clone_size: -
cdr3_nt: TGTGCCACCAGCCTTGACAGGCCCTCTGAAGCTTTCTTT
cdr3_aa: CATSLDRPSEAFF

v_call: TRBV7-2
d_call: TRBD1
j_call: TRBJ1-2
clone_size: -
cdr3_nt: TGTGCCAGCAGCTTCCAGGGGGCGCGCGGCTACACCTTC
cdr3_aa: CASSFQGARGYTF

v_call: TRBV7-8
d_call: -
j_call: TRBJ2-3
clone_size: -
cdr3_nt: TGTGCCAGCAGCTTAGTAGTACTGGGGGCATTCGATACGCAGTATTTT
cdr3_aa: CASSLVVLGAFDTQYF

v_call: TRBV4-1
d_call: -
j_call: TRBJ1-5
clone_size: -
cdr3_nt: TGCGCCAGCAGCCAAGATGCGCAGGGTGCGGGTCAGCCCCAGCATTTT
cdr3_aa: CASSQDAQGAGQPQHF

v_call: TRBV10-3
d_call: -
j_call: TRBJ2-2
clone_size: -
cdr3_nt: TGTGCCATCAAGTTTAAGAACACCGGGGAGCTGTTTTTT
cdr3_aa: CAIKFKNTGELFF

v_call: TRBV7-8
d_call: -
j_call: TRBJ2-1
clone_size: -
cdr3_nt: TGTGCCAGCAGCTTAGATGGCAATGAGCAGTTCTTC
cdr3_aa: CASSLDGNEQFF

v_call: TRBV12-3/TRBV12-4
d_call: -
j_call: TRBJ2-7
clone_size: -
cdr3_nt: TGTGCCAGCAGTCTCGGGCAGCCTTACGAGCAGTACTTC
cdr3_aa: CASSLGQPYEQYF

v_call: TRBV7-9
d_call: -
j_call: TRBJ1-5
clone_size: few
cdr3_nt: TGTGCCAGCAGCTTATCTACGGCAAATAGCAATCAGCCCCAGCATTTT
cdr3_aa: CASSLSTANSNQPQHF

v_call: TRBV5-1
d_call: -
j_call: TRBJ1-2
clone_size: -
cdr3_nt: TGCGCCAGCAGAGAGGGTAACTATGGCTACACCTTC
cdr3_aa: CASREGNYGYTF

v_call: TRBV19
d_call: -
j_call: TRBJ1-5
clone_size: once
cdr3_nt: TGTGCCAGTAACCCGGGGCCCCGGCAGCCCCAGCATTTT
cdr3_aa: CASNPGPRQPQHF

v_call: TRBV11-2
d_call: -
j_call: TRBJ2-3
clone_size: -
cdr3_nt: TGTGCCAGCAGCCCAGGACAGCGGAGGGGGTCAGATACGCAGTATTTT
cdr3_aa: CASSPGQRRGSDTQYF

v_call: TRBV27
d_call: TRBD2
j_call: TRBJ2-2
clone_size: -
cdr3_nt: TGTGCCAGCAGCCGAGCGGGGTCGAACACCGGGGAGCTGTTTTTT
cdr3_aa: CASSRAGSNTGELFF

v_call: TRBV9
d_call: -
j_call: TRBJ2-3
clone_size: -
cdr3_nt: TGTGCCAGCAGCGTAGTAGCATCCACAGATACGCAGTATTTT
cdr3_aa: CASSVVASTDTQYF

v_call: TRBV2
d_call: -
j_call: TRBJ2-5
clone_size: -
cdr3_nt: TGTGCCAGCAGTGTCGGCAGTGGAGAGACCCAGTACTTC
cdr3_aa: CASSVGSGETQYF

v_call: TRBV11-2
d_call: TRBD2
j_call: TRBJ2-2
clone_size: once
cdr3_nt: TGTGCCAGCAGTATGGGACTAGCGGGGGGGCTTACCGGGGAGCTGTTTTTT
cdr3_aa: CASSMGLAGGLTGELFF

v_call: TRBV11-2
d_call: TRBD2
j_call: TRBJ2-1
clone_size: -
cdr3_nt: TGTGCCAGCAGCAAAGGACTAGCGGGGGTCTATGAGCAGTTCTTC
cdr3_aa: CASSKGLAGVYEQFF

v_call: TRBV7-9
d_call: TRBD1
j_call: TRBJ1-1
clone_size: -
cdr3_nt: TGTGCCAGCAGCCCCAAAGCCGGACAGGGGGCGTTGGGGAACACTGAAGCTTTCTTT
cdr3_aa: CASSPKAGQGALGNTEAFF

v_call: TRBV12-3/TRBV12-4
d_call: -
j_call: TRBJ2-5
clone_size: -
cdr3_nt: TGTGCCAGCAGTTCGGGGGAAGAGACCCAGTACTTC
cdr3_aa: CASSSGEETQYF

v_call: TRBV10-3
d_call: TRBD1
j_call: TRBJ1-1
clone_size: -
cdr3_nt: TGTGCCCTCAACAGGGGGCCAGGGACTGAAGCTTTCTTT
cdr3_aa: CALNRGPGTEAFF

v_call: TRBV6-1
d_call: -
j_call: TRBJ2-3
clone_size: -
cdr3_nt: TGTGCCAGCAGTGATTACCATACGCAGTATTTT
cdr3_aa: CASSDYHTQYF

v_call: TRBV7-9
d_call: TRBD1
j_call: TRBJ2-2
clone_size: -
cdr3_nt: TGTGCCAGCACAACAGGGGCGGCCGGGGAGCTGTTTTTT
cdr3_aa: CASTTGAAGELFF

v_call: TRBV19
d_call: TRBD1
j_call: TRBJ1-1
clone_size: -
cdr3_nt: TGTGCCAGTAGTATAGGGACAGGGGGCTACACTGAAGCTTTCTTT
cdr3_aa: CASSIGTGGYTEAFF

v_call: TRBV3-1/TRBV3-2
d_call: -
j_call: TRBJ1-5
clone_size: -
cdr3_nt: TGTGCCAGCAGCCAAGGCTATAGCAATCAGCCCCAGCATTTT
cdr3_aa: CASSQGYSNQPQHF

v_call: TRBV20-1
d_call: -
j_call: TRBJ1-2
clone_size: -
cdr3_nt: TGCAGTGCCACGGGGGGGCATGGCTACACCTTC
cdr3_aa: CSATGGHGYTF

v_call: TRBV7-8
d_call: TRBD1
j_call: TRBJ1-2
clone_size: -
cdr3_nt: TGTGCCAGCAGCTTCCAAACAGGGGACGCTGGCTACACCTTC
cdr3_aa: CASSFQTGDAGYTF

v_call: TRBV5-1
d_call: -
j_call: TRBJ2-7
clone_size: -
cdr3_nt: TGCGCCAGCAGCAGAGGACAGTACGTTAAGGAGTACGAGCAGTACTTC
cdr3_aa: CASSRGQYVKEYEQYF

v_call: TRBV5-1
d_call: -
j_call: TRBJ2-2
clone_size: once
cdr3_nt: TGCGCCAGCAGCTTGCCCGGGGGGAACACCGGGGAGCTGTTTTTT
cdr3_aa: CASSLPGGNTGELFF

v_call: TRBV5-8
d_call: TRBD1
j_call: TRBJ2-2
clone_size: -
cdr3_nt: TGTGCCAGCAGCTTGGGCATGACAGGGGTGGCCGGGGAGCTGTTTTTT
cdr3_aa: CASSLGMTGVAGELFF

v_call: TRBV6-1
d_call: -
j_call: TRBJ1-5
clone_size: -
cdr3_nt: TGTGCCAGCAGTGATTACGATCAGCCCCAGCATTTT
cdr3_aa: CASSDYDQPQHF

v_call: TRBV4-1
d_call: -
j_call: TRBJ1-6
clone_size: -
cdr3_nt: TGCGCCAGCAGCCAACCGGACGGTAGCTCCTATAATTCACCCCTCCACTTT
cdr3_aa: CASSQPDGSSYNSPLHF

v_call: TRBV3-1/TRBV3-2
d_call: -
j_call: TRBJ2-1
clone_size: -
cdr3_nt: TGTGCCAGCAGCCAAGGGTCAGGAATCTACAATGAGCAGTTCTTC
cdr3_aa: CASSQGSGIYNEQFF

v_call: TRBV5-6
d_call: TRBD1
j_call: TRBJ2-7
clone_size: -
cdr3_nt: TGTGCCAGCAGCGCGGGGACAGGGGGGTCGGGGCACTTC
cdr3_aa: CASSAGTGGSGHF

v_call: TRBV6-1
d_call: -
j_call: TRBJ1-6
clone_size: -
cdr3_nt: TGTGCCAGCAGTGAAGTGGGCAGATATTCACCCCTCCACTTT
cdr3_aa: CASSEVGRYSPLHF

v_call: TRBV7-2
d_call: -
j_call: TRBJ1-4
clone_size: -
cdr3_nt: TGTGCCAGCAGCTTAGACGCAGTTAATGAAAAACTGTTTTTT
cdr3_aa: CASSLDAVNEKLFF

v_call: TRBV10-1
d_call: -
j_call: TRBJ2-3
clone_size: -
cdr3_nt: TGCGCCAGCAGGAAAGGCCCAAAAAGCCATAATACAGATACGCAGTATTTT
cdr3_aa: CASRKGPKSHNTDTQYF

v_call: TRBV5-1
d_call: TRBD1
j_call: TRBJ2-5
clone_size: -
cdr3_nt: TGCGCCAGCAGCTTGGTTACAGGGGGCCAAGAGACCCAGTACTTC
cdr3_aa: CASSLVTGGQETQYF

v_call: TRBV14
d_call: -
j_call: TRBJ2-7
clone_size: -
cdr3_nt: TGTGCCAGCAGCCAAGAGAACGGACCCTACGAGCAGTACTTC
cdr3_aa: CASSQENGPYEQYF

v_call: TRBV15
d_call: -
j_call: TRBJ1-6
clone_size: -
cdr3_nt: TGTGCCACCAGCAGAGACGTTTTATCACCCCTCCACTTT
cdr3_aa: CATSRDVLSPLHF

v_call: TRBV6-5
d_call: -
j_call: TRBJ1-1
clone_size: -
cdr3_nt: TGTGCCACCCATCTTGGGGGCATGAACACTGAAGCTTTCTTT
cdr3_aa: CATHLGGMNTEAFF

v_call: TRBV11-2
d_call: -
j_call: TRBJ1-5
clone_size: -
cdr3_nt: TGTGCCAGCAGCTTACTAGATCAGCCCCAGCATTTT
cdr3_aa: CASSLLDQPQHF

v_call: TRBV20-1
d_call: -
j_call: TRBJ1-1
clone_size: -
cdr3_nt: TGCAGTGCTAGTAGACCAGGATTCACTGAAGCTTTCTTT
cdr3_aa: CSASRPGFTEAFF

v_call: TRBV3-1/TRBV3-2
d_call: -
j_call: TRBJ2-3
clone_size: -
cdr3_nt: TGTGCCAGCAGCCAAGGGCCCGACGGCGATACGCAGTATTTT
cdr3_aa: CASSQGPDGDTQYF

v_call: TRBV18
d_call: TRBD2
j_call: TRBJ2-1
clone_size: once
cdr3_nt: TGTGCCAGCTCACCAACTAGCGGGGGGGCGAATGAGCAGTTCTTC
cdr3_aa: CASSPTSGGANEQFF

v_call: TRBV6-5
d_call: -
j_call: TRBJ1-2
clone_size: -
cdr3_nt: TGTGCCACCCGGGAGGGCAGGGGCTACACCTTC
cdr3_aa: CATREGRGYTF

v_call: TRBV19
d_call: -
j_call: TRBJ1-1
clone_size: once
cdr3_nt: TGTGCCAGTAGTATTCTGCTGGGGGACACTGAAGCTTTCTTT
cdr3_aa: CASSILLGDTEAFF

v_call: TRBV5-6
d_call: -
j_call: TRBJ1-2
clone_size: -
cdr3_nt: TGTGCCAGCAGCATTGATCAAGTCTATGGCTACACCTTC
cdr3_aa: CASSIDQVYGYTF

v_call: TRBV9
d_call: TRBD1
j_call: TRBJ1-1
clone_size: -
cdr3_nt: TGTGCCAGCGGAATCCAGGGGGCGGTGAACACTGAAGCTTTCTTT
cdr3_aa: CASGIQGAVNTEAFF

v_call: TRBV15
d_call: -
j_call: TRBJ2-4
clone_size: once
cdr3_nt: TGTGCCACCAGCGAATCGGGGGACATTCAGTACTTC
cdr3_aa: CATSESGDIQYF